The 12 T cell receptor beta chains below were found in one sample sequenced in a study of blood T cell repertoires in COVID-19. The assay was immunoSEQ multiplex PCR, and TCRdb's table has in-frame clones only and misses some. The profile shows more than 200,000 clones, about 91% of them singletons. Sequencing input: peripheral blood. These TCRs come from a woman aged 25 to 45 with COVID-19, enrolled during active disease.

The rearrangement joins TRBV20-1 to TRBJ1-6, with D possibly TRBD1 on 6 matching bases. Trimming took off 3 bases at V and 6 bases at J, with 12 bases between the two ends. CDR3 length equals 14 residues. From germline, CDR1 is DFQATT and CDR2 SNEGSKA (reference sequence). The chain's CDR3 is CSASVAGVNSPLHF. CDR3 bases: TGCAGTGCTAGTGTCGCAGGGGTTAATTCACCCCTCCACTTT.

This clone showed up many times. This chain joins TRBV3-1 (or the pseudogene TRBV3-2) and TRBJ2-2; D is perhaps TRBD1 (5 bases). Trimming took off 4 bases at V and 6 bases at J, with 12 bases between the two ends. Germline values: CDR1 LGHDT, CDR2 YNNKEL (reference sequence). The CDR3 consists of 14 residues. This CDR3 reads CASSPLTEAGELFF. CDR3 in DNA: TGTGCCAGCAGCCCCCTGACAGAGGCCGGGGAGCTGTTTTTT.

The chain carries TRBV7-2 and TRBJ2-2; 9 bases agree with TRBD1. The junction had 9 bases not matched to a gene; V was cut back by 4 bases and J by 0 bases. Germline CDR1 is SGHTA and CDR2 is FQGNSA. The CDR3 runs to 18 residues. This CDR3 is CASSWSGTGWPNTGELFF. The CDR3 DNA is TGTGCCAGCAGCTGGTCCGGGACAGGGTGGCCGAACACCGGGGAGCTGTTTTTT.

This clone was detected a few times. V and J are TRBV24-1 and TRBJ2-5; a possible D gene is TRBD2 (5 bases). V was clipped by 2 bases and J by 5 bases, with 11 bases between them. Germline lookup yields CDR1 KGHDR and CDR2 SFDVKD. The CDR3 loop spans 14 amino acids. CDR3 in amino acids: CATSDWRTGETQYF. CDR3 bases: TGTGCCACCAGTGATTGGCGGACTGGGGAGACCCAGTACTTC.

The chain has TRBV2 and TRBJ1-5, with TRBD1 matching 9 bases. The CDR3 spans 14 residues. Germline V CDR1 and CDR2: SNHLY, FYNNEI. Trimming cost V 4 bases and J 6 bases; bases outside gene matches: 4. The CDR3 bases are TGTGCCAGCAGTGGACAGGGGGGGGGTCAGCCCCAGCATTTT. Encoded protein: CASSGQGGGQPQHF. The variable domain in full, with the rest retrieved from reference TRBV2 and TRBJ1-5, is EPEVTQTPSHQVTQMGQEVILRCVPISNHLYFYWYRQILGQKVEFLVSFYNNEISEKSEIFDDQFSVERPDGSNFTLKIRSTKLEDSAMYFCASSGQGGGQPQHFGDGTRLSIL.

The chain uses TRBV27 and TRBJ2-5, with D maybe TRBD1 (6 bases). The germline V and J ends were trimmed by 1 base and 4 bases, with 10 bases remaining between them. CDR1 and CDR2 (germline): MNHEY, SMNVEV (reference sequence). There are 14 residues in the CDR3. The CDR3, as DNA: TGTGCCAGCAGTTTATTGGCAGGGGTAGAGACCCAGTACTTC. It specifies CASSLLAGVETQYF.

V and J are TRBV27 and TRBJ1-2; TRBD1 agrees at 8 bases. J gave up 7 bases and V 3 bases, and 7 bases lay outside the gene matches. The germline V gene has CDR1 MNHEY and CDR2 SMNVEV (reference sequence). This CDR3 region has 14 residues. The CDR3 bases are TGTGCCAGCAGTTTCGGGCAGGGGGCAGGTGGCTACACCTTC. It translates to CASSFGQGAGGYTF.

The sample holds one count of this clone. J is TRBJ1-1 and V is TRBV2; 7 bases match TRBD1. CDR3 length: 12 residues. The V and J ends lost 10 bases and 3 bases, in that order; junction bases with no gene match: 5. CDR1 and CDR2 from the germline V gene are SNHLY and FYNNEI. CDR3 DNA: TGTGCCACCGCCGGGACAGACACTGAAGCTTTCTTT. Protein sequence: CATAGTDTEAFF.

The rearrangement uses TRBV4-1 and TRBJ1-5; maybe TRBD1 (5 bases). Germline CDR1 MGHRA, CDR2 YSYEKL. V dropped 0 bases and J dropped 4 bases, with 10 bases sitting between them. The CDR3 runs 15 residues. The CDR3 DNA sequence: TGCGCCAGCAGCCAAGAGGGGCAGTTAAATCAGCCCCAGCATTTT. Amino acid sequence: CASSQEGQLNQPQHF.

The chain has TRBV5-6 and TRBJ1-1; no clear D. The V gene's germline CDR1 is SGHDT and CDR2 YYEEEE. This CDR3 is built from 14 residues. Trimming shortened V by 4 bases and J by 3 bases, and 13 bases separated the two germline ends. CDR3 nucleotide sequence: TGTGCCAGCAGCCTAGGAGTACGGGACACTGAAGCTTTCTTT. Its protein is CASSLGVRDTEAFF.

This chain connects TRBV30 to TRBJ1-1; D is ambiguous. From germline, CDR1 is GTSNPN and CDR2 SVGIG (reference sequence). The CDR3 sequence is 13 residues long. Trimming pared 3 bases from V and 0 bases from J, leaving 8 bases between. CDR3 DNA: TGTGCCTGGAGCGCAACACTGAACACTGAAGCTTTCTTT. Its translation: CAWSATLNTEAFF.

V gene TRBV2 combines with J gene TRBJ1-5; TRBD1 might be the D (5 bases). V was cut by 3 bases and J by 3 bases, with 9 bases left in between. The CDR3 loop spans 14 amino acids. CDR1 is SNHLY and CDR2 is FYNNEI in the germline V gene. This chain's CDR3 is CASSEWGPNQPQHF. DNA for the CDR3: TGTGCCAGCAGTGAGTGGGGCCCCAATCAGCCCCAGCATTTT.